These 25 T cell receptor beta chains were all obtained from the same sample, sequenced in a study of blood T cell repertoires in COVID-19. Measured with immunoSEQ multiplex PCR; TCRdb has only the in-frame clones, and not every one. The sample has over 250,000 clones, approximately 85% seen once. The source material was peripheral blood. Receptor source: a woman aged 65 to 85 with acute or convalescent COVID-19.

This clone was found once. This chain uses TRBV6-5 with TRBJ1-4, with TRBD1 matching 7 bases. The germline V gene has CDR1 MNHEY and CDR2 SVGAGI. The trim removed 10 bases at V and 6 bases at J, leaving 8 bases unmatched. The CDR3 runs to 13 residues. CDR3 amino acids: CATGDSGYEKLFF. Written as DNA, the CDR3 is TGTGCCACTGGGGACAGCGGATATGAAAAACTGTTTTTT.

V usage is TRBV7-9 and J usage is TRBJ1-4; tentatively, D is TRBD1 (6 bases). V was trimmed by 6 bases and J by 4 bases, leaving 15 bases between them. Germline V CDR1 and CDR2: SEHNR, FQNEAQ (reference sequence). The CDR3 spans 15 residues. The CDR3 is CASRRSTGLNEKLFF. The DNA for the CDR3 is TGTGCCAGCAGAAGGTCGACAGGCCTTAATGAAAAACTGTTTTTT.

The CDR3 sequence is CASSLWGTGKSTGELFF. DNA for the CDR3: TGTGCCAGCAGTTTATGGGGCACAGGGAAGAGCACCGGGGAGCTGTTTTTT. V and J are TRBV27 and TRBJ2-2; maybe TRBD1 (6 bases). Germline V gives CDR1 MNHEY, CDR2 SMNVEV (reference sequence). Trimming took 1 base from V and 4 from J, leaving 16 bases between them. This CDR3 region has 17 residues.

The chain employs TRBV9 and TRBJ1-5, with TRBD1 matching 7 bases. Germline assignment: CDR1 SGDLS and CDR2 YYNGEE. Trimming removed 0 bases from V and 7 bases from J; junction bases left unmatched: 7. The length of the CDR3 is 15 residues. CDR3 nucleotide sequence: TGTGCCAGCAGCGTAGGACAGGGTATTATGCAGCCCCAGCATTTT. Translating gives CASSVGQGIMQPQHF. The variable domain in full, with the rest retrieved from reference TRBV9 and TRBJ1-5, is DSGVTQTPKHLITATGQRVTLRCSPRSGDLSVYWYQQSLDQGLQFLIQYYNGEERAKGNILERFSAQQFPDLHSELNLSSLELGDSALYFCASSVGQGIMQPQHFGDGTRLSIL.

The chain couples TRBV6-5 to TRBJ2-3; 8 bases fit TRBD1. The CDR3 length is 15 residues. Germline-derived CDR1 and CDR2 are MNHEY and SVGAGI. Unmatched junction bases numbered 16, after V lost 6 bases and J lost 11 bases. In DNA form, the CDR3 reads TGTGCCAGCAGCCCGCAGATCGTCCAGGGGGCAGAGCAGTATTTT. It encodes CASSPQIVQGAEQYF.

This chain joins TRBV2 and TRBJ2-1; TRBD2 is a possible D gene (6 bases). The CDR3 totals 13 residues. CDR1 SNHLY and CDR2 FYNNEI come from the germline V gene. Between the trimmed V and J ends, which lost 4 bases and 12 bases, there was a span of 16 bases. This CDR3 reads CASSGGVGQTQFF. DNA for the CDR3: TGTGCCAGCAGTGGGGGGGTGGGCCAGACGCAGTTCTTC.

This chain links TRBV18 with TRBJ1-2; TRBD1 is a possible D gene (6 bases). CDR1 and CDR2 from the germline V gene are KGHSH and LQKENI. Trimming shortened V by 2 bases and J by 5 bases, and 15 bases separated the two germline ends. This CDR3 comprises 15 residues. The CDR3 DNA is TGTGCCAGCTCACCAGAGGGGCCGACAGGATATGGCTACACCTTC. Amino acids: CASSPEGPTGYGYTF.

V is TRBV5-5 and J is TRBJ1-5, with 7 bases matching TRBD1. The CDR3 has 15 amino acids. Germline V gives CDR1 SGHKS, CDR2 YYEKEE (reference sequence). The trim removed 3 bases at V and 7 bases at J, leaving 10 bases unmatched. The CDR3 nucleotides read TGTGCCAGCAGCTCCACACAGGGGCGCGGGCAGCCCCAGCATTTT. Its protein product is CASSSTQGRGQPQHF.

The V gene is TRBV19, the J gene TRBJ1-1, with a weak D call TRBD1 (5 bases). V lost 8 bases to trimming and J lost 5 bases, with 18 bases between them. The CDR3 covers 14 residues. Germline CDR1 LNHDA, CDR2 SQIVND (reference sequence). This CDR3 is CASGVGEERTEAFF. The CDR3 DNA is TGTGCCAGTGGGGTGGGGGAGGAGAGGACTGAAGCTTTCTTT.

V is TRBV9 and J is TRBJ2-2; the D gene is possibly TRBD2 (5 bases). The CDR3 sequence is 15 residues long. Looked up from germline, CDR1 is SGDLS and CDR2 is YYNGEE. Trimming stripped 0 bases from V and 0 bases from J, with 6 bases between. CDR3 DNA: TGTGCCAGCAGCGTAGTTAGCGCGAACACCGGGGAGCTGTTTTTT. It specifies CASSVVSANTGELFF.

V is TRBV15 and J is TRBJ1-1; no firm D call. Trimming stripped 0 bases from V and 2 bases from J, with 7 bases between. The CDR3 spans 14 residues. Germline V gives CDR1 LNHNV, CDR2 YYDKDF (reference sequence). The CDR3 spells CATSRDGGNTEAFF. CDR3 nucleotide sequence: TGTGCCACCAGCAGAGATGGTGGCAACACTGAAGCTTTCTTT.

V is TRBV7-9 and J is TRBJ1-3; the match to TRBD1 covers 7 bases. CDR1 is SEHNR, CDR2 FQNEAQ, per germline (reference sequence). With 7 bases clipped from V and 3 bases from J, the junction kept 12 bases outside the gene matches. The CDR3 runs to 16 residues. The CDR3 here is CASTFDREVVGNTIYF. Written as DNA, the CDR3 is TGTGCCAGCACCTTTGACAGGGAAGTAGTTGGAAACACCATATATTTT. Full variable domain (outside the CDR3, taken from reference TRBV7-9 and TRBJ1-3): DTGVSQNPRHKITKRGQNVTFRCDPISEHNRLYWYRQTLGQGPEFLTYFQNEAQLEKSRLLSDRFSAERPKGSFSTLEIQRTEQGDSAMYLCASTFDREVVGNTIYFGEGSWLTVV.

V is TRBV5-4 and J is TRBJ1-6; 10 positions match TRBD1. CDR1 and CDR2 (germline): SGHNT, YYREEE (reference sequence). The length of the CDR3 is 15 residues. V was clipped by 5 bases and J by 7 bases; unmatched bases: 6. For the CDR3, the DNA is TGTGCCAGCAGGGGGGGACAGGGGCCCAATTCACCCCTCCACTTT. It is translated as CASRGGQGPNSPLHF.

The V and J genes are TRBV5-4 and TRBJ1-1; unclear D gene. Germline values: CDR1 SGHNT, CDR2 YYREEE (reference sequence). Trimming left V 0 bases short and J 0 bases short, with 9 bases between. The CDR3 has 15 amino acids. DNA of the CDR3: TGTGCCAGCAGCTTGGTCGGGGTCCTGAACACTGAAGCTTTCTTT. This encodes CASSLVGVLNTEAFF.

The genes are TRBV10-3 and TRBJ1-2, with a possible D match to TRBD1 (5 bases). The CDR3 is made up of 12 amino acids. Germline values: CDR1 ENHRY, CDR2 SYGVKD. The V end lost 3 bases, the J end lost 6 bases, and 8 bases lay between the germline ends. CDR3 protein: CAISEVGHGYTF. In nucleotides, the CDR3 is TGTGCCATCAGTGAAGTGGGGCATGGCTACACCTTC.

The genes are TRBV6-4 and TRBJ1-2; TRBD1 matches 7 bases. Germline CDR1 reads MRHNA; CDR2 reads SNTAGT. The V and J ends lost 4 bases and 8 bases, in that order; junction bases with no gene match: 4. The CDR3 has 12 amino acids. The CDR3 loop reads CASSATGDGYTF. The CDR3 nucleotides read TGTGCCAGCAGTGCTACAGGGGACGGCTACACCTTC.

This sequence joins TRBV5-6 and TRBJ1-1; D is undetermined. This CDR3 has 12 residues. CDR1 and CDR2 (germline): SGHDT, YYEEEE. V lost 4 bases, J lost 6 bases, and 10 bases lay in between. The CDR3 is CASSIGGPEAFF. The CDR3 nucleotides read TGTGCCAGCAGCATAGGAGGCCCTGAAGCTTTCTTT.

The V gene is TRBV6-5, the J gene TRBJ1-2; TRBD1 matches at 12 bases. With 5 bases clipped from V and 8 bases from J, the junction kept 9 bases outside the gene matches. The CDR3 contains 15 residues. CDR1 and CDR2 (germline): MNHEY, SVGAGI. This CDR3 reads CASSKPGTGGAGYTF. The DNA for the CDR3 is TGTGCCAGCAGTAAGCCCGGGACAGGGGGCGCGGGCTACACCTTC.

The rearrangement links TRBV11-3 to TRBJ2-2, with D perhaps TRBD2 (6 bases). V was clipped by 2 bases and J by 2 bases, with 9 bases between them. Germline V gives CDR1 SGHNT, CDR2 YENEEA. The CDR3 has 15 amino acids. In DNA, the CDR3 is TGTGCCAGCAGCTTATCCGGGACTAACACCGGGGAGCTGTTTTTT. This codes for CASSLSGTNTGELFF.

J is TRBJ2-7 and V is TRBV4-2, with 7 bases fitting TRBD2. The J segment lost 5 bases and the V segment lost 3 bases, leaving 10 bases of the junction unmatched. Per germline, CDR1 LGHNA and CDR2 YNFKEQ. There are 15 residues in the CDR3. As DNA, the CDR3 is TGTGCCAGCAGCCATCGGGGGGACCTTTTTGACGAGCAGTACTTC. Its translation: CASSHRGDLFDEQYF.

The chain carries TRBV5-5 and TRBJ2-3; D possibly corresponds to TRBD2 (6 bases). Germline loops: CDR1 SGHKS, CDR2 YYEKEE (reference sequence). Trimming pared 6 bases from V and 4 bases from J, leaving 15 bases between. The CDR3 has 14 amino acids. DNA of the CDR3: TGTGCCAGCAACGTTGGGGGGTCCGCAGATACGCAGTATTTT. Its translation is CASNVGGSADTQYF.

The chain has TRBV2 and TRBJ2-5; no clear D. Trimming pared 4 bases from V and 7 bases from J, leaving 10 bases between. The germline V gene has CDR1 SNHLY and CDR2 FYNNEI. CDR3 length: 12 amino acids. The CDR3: CASSGGLGTQYF. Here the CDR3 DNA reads TGTGCCAGCAGTGGCGGCCTAGGGACCCAGTACTTC.

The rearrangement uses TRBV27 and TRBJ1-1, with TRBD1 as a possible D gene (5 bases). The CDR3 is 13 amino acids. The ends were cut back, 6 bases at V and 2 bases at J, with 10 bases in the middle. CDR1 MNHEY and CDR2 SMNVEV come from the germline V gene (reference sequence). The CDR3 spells CASSRQRNTEAFF. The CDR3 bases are TGTGCCAGCAGCCGACAGAGAAACACTGAAGCTTTCTTT.

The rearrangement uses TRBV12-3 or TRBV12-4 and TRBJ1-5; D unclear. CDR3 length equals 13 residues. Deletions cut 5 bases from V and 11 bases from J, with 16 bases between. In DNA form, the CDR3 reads TGTGCCAGCAGTATGGACTGGAGCTCGGCCCAGCATTTT. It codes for CASSMDWSSAQHF.

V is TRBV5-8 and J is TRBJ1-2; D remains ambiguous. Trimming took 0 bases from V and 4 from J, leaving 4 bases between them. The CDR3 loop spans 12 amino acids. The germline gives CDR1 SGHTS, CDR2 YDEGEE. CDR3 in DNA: TGTGCCAGCAGCTTGGACAGCTATGGCTACACCTTC. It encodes CASSLDSYGYTF.